This T cell receptor beta chain was observed in a study of shared T cell receptors in the human thymus. With 5 bases removed from V and 4 bases from J, the gap between germline ends came to 6 bases. The germline CDR1 and CDR2 sequences are SEHNR and FQNEAQ (reference sequence). The CDR3 has 12 amino acids. The repertoire was sequenced with immunoSEQ multiplex PCR; TCRdb's copy has only in-frame clones and lacks some. The sample includes 550,000 to 800,000 clones, approximately 85% of them seen just once. These data were also filed under a second study, of human thymus T cells.

This chain joins TRBV7-9 and TRBJ1-3, with D unclear. Sequenced sample: thymocytes. The TCR comes from a girl under three years old with a congenital heart defect. CDR3 amino acids: CASSPRGNTIYF. The CDR3 coding sequence is TGTGCCAGCAGCCCCAGAGGAAACACCATATATTTT.